This paragraph covers one T cell receptor (beta chain) sequence. Its antigen remains unknown. The data were obtained in a study of cytomegalovirus exposure and HLA in healthy donors. General study results and limits: A list of approximately 150 TCR beta chains associated with cytomegalovirus was given.

Per germline, CDR1 LNHDA and CDR2 SQIVND (reference sequence). The CDR3 length is 14 residues. Trimming stripped 1 base from V and 4 bases from J, with 11 bases between. TCRdb's copy holds only in-frame clones and misses some; the assay was immunoSEQ multiplex PCR. The repertoire consists of some 130,000 clones, with 89% occurring once and the leading ten covering 1% to 1.5%. The sequence came from a woman younger than 30 in good health and CMV-seronegative. The sequenced sample was PBMCs. J is TRBJ2-7 and V is TRBV19, with D maybe TRBD1 (5 bases). The CDR3 is CASSIAGRAYEQYF. Here the CDR3 DNA reads TGTGCCAGTAGTATAGCCGGCAGGGCGTACGAGCAGTACTTC.